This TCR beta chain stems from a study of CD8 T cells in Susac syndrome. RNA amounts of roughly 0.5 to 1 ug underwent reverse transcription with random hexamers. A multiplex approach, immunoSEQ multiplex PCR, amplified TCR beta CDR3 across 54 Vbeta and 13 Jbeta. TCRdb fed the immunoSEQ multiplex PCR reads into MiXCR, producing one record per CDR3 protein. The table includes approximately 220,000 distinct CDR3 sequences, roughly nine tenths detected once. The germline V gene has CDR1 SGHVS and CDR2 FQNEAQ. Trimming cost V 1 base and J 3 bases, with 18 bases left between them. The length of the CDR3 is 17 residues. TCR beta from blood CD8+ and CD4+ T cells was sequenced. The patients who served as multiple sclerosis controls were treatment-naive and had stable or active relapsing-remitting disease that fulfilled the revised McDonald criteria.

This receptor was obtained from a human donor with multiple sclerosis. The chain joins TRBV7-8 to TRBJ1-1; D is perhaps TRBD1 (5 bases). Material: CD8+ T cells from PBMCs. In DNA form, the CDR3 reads TGTGCCAGCAGCTTAGACTCAGCCCAGGGTCGGGACACTGAAGCTTTCTTT. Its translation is CASSLDSAQGRDTEAFF.